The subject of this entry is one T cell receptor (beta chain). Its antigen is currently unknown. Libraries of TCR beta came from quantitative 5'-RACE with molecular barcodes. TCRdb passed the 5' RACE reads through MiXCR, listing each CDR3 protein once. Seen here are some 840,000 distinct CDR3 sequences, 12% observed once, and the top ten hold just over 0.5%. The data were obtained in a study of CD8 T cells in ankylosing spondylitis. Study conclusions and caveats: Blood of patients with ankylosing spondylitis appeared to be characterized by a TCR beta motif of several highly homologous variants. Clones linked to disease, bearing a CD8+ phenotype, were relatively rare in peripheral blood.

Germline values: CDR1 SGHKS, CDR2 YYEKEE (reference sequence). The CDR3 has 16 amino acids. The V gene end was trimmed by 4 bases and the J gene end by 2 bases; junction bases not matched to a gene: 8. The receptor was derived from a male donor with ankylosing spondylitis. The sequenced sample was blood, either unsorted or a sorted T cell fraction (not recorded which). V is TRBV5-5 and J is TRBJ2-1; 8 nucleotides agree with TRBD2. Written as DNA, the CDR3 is TGTGCCAGCAGCCCTATTACTAGCGGTGCCTACAATGAGCAGTTCTTC. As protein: CASSPITSGAYNEQFF.